A selection of T cell receptor beta chains follows, all from one sample in a study of PD-L1 blockade in urothelial cancer. Assay: immunoSEQ multiplex PCR; the TCRdb copy retains only in-frame clones and omits some. The sample includes about 20,000 clones, around nine tenths seen only once; the top ten take 3% to 4.5%. This specimen consisted of PBMCs, obtained around atezolizumab (anti-PD-L1) treatment. The receptors originated from a man aged 45 to 65 with urothelial cancer. CDR3s leave out the opening cysteine and the closing phenylalanine or tryptophan.

ASSVSGASGVPDTQY,TRBV9,TRBJ2-3
ASSPLAGITDTQY,TRBV7-9,TRBJ2-3
ASSLWARLGEAF,TRBV27,TRBJ1-1
ASSFRNEQF,TRBV13,TRBJ2-1
ASSKYGAGPTSGRVTDTQY,TRBV21-1,TRBJ2-3
ASSLRQGPPDPTEAF,TRBV7-9,TRBJ1-1
ASSQVGALTSTDTQY,TRBV14,TRBJ2-3
ASRPPFRGMLSYEQY,TRBV11-2,TRBJ2-7
ASSLQDQETQY,TRBV5-6,TRBJ2-5
ASSFSGGYT,TRBV9,TRBJ1-2
AFRGYGYT,TRBV30,TRBJ1-2
SASGNEQY,TRBV20-1,TRBJ2-7
AWRWQGLETQY,TRBV30,TRBJ2-5
ASTSLQDRVPYGYT,TRBV19,TRBJ1-2
ASSLRGGGRDTQY,TRBV5-4,TRBJ2-3
ASRPQAGAMDTEAF,TRBV5-1,TRBJ1-1
ASSTGLAGSRSYNEQF,TRBV19,TRBJ2-1
SVGQGLDGYT,TRBV29-1,TRBJ1-2
ASSIATGFSTGELF,TRBV19,TRBJ2-2
ASSLSLGGAETQY,TRBV5-1,TRBJ2-5
ASSLWAGPEAF,TRBV7-2,TRBJ1-1
ASSVNPAGGVYEQY,TRBV9,TRBJ2-7
ASSLELAGGYGQY,TRBV7-2,TRBJ2-7
ASSSQGQGAAEAF,TRBV6-5,TRBJ1-1
AIGAGGPGSEQY,TRBV10-3,TRBJ2-7
ASRPTGGIEQY,TRBV6-1,TRBJ2-7
AWSERYMNTEAF,TRBV30,TRBJ1-1
SASGTSRNNEQF,TRBV29-1,TRBJ2-1
ASSSYRVGLNEQF,TRBV11-2,TRBJ2-1